This TCR beta chain stems from a study of cytomegalovirus exposure and HLA in healthy donors. Donors showed nominal health when sampled, although they likely had unrecorded immune exposures. Researchers ran the PCR with 60 Vbeta and 13 Jbeta primers. Sequencing was performed with immunoSEQ multiplex PCR; in TCRdb, only in-frame clones are kept and a portion is missing. The sample lists approximately 99,000 clones, approximately 70% occurring once. CDR3 length equals 14 residues. Germline V gene lookup returns CDR1 SNHLY and CDR2 FYNNEI. With 6 bases clipped from V and 9 bases from J, the junction kept 13 bases outside the gene matches.

Sequenced: PBMCs. The J gene is TRBJ2-7, the V gene TRBV2; TRBD1 agrees at 8 bases. The origin of this receptor is a man aged 35-49 years in good health and CMV-seronegative. The CDR3 protein is CASRTRTGMEGQYF. The CDR3 nucleotides are TGTGCCAGCAGGACGAGGACAGGGATGGAGGGGCAGTACTTC.